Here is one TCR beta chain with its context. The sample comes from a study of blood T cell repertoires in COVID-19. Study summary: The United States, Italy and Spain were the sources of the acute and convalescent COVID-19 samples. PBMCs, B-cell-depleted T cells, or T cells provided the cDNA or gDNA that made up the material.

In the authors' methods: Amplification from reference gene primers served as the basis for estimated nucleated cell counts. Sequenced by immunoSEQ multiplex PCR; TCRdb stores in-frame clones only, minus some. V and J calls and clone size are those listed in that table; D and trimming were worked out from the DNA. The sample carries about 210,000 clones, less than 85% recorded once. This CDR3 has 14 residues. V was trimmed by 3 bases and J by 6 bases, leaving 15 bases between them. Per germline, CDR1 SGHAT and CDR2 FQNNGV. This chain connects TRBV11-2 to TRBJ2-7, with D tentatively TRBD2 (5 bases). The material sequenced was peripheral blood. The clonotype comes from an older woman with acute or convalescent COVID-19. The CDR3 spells CASSFQAAGGEQYF. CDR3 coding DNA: TGTGCCAGCAGCTTCCAAGCAGCCGGAGGCGAGCAGTACTTC.